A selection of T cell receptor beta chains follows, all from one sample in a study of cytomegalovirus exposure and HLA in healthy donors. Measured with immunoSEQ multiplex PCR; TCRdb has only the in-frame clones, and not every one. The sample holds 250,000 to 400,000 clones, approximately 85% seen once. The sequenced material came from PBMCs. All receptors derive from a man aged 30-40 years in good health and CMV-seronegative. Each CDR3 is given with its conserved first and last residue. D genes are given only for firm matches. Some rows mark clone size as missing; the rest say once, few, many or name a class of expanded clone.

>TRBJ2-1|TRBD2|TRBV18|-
TGTGCCAGCTCACCCCGGGACTACGATGAGCAGTTCTTC
CASSPRDYDEQFF
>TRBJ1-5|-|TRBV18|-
TGTGCCAGCTCACCACAATCGGGGGGCAATCAGCCCCAGCATTTT
CASSPQSGGNQPQHF
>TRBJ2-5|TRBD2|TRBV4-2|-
TGTGCCAGCAGCCAAGTTGGACCGGGACTAGTTCAAGAGACCCAGTACTTC
CASSQVGPGLVQETQYF
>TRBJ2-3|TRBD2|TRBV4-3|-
TGCGCCAGCAGCCAAGGGGTAGCGGGGGGGCAGACAGATACGCAGTATTTT
CASSQGVAGGQTDTQYF
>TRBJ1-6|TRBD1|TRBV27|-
TGTGCCAGCAGTCCTGGGACAGGGCCATCCTATAATTCACCCCTCCACTTT
CASSPGTGPSYNSPLHF
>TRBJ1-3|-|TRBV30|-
TGTGCCTGGAGTCTAACCAGGGGATCTTCTGGAAACACCATATATTTT
CAWSLTRGSSGNTIYF
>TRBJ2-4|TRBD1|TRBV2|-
TGTGCCAGCAGGGGACAGGGGTTAGCCAAAAACATTCAGTACTTC
CASRGQGLAKNIQYF
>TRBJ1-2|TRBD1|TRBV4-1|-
TGCGCCAGCAGCCAAGAGGGACAGGGCAAAAACTATGGCTACACCTTC
CASSQEGQGKNYGYTF
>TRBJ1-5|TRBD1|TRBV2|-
TGTGCCAGCAAGGGACAGGGGATTAGCAATCAGCCCCAGCATTTT
CASKGQGISNQPQHF
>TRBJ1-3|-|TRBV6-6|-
TGTGCCAGCGTAGGAAACACCATATATTTT
CASVGNTIYF
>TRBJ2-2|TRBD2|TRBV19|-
TGTGCCAGTAGGTTAGCGGGGGAAGACACCGGGGAGCTGTTTTTT
CASRLAGEDTGELFF
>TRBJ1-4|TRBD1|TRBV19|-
TGTGCCAGTAGGGACCCGGGACAGATTGAAAAACTGTTTTTT
CASRDPGQIEKLFF
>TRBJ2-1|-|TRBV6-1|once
TGTGCCAGCAGTGTAACAGGGGGGGCGAGAGGTGAGCAGTTCTTC
CASSVTGGARGEQFF
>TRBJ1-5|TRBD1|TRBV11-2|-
TGTGCCAGCAGCTTAGAAGAGGGACAGGGGGCTCAGCCCCAGCATTTT
CASSLEEGQGAQPQHF
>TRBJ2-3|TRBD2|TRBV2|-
TGTGCCAGCAGAGAAGGGCGAGCGGGGGGGAGCACAGATACGCAGTATTTT
CASREGRAGGSTDTQYF
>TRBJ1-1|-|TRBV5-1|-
TGCGCCAGCAGCTTGGGGTACAGCATGAACACTGAAGCTTTCTTT
CASSLGYSMNTEAFF
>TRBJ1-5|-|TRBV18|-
TGTGCCAGCTCACCATCGCGGGACTACCGGGATCAGCCCCAGCATTTT
CASSPSRDYRDQPQHF
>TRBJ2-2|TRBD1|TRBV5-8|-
TGTGCCAGCAGCTGGACCCAGGGGGCCGGGGAGCTGTTTTTT
CASSWTQGAGELFF
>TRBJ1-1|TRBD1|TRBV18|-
TGTGCCAGCTCACCAGAGGACAGGGGTTGGACTGAAGCTTTCTTT
CASSPEDRGWTEAFF
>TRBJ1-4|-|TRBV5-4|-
TGTGCCAGCAGCGCAGGACAGAAACTGTTTTTT
CASSAGQKLFF
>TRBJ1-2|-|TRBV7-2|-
TGTGCCAGCAGCTTAGGTCCGCCAGGGCCCCTCTATGGCTACACCTTC
CASSLGPPGPLYGYTF
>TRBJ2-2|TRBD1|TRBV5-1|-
TGCGCCAGCAGCTTGGAGGGGGCCACCGGGGAGCTGTTTTTT
CASSLEGATGELFF
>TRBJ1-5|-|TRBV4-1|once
TGCGCCAGCAGCCAAGAAGCTGAGTATAGCAATCAGCCCCAGCATTTT
CASSQEAEYSNQPQHF
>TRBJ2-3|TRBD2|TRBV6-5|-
TGTGCCAGCACCGAACTTAGCGGGGTTGCAGATACGCAGTATTTT
CASTELSGVADTQYF
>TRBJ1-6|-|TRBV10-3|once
TGTGCCATCAGTGAGTCCGGGTTGGAATCACCCCTCCACTTT
CAISESGLESPLHF
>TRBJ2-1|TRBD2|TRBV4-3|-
TGCGCCAGCAGCCAAGATAGGGCGGGGGGCCTTGCCAGGTCTTTCTTC
CASSQDRAGGLARSFF
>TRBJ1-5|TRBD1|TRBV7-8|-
TGTGCCAGCAGCTTGGGACAGGGAGTCAATCAGCCCCAGCATTTT
CASSLGQGVNQPQHF
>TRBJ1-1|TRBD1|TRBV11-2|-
TGTGCCAGCAGCTCCCCCCCCGGGACAGGGGCATCTGAAGCTTTCTTT
CASSSPPGTGASEAFF
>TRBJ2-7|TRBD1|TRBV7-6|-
TGTGCCAGCAGCACAGGACAGGGAGCCTACGAGCAGTACTTC
CASSTGQGAYEQYF
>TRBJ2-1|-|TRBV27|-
TGTGCCAGCAACCTTCTCCCGGGATCATACAATGAGCAGTTCTTC
CASNLLPGSYNEQFF
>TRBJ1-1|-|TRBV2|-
TGTGCCAGCAGTGGACAGAACACTGAAGCTTTCTTT
CASSGQNTEAFF
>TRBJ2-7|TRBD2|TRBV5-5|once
TGTGCCAGCAGCCCCTACAGCGGGGGGCCCCCCTCCTACGAGCAGTACTTC
CASSPYSGGPPSYEQYF
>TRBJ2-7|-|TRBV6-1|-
TGTGCCAGCAGTGAGTACGGAGGGGAACCCTTCTACGAGCAGTACTTC
CASSEYGGEPFYEQYF
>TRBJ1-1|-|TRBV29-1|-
TGCAGCGTTGAAGGGAAAGGGGGGGACACTGAAGCTTTCTTT
CSVEGKGGDTEAFF
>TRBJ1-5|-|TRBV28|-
TGTGCCAGCAGAGCACGACTGACAGGTCGAAATCAGCCCCAGCATTTT
CASRARLTGRNQPQHF
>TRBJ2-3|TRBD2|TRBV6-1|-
TGTGCCAGCAGTGAAGTAGCGGGGAACACAGATACGCAGTATTTT
CASSEVAGNTDTQYF
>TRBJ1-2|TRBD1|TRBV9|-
TGTGCCAGCAGCCCCGACCGGGACAGGGCCCATGGCTACACCTTC
CASSPDRDRAHGYTF
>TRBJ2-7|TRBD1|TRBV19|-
TGTGCCAGTAGTCCCCAGGACAGGGGGTACGAGCAGTACTTC
CASSPQDRGYEQYF
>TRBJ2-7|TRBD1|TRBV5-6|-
TGTGCCAGCAGCTTGGTTGGGATGGGACAGGGGGACGAGCAGTACTTC
CASSLVGMGQGDEQYF
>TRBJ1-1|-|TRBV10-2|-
TGCGCCAGCAGTGAGTCGGGCAGGAACACTGAAGCTTTCTTT
CASSESGRNTEAFF
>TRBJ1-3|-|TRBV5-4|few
TGTGCCAGCAGCTTGGACGGTCAAGCGGACACCATATATTTT
CASSLDGQADTIYF
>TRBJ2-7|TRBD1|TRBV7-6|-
TGTGCCAGCAGCTTAGCGGCAGGGGGCGACTCCTACGAGCAGTACTTC
CASSLAAGGDSYEQYF
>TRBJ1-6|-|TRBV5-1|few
TGCGCCAGCAGCTTGATGGGAGGCAATTCACCCCTCCACTTT
CASSLMGGNSPLHF
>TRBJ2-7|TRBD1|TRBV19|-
TGTGCCAGCCGGGACAGGGGTTCTCACGAGCAGTACTTC
CASRDRGSHEQYF
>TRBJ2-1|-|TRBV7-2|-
TGTGCCAGCAGCTTAGCGGGGGGCTACAATGAGCAGTTCTTC
CASSLAGGYNEQFF
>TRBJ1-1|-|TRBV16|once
TGTGCCAGCAGCGCGGGTCCCCCAGCGAACACTGAAGCTTTCTTT
CASSAGPPANTEAFF
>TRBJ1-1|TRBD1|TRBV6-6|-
TGTGCCAGCAGTTACTCCCCGGACAGGTCCACTGAAGCTTTCTTT
CASSYSPDRSTEAFF
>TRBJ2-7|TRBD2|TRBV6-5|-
TGTGCCAGCAGTTACTCGGCGGGGGGTATCTACGAGCAGTACTTC
CASSYSAGGIYEQYF
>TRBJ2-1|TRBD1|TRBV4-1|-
TGCGCCAGCAGCCCATACCCCAGGGACAGGGCAAGCAATGAGCAGTTCTTC
CASSPYPRDRASNEQFF
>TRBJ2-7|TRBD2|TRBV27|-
TGTGCCAGCAAAGTAGCGGGGGATTACGAGCAGTACTTC
CASKVAGDYEQYF
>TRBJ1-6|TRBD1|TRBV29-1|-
TGCAGCGTTAAACAGGGGGCAAGTTCACCCCTCCACTTT
CSVKQGASSPLHF
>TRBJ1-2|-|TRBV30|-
TGTGCCTGGAGTGTAACAGGCAACTATGGCTACACCTTC
CAWSVTGNYGYTF
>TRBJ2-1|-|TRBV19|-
TGTGCCAGTAGTAGACAGGCCGACAATGAGCAGTTCTTC
CASSRQADNEQFF
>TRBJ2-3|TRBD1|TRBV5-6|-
TGTGCCAGCAGCTTCGGACAGGGGGCAGATACGCAGTATTTT
CASSFGQGADTQYF
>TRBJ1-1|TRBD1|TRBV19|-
TGTGCCAGTAGTATCCACACTGGACAGGGTGGGGCTTTCTTT
CASSIHTGQGGAFF
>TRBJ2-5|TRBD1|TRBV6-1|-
TGTGCCAGCAGTGCGACAGGGTCGAAATACTTC
CASSATGSKYF
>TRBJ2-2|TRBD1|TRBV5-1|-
TGCGCCAGCAGCTTCTACGACAGGGTGGCCGGGGAGCTGTTTTTT
CASSFYDRVAGELFF
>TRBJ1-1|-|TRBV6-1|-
TGTGCCAGCAGTGAAAGGACAGCAATGAACACTGAAGCTTTCTTT
CASSERTAMNTEAFF
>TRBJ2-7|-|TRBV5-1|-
TGCGCCAGCAGCTCAATTTACAGGAGCTCCTACGAGCAGTACTTC
CASSSIYRSSYEQYF